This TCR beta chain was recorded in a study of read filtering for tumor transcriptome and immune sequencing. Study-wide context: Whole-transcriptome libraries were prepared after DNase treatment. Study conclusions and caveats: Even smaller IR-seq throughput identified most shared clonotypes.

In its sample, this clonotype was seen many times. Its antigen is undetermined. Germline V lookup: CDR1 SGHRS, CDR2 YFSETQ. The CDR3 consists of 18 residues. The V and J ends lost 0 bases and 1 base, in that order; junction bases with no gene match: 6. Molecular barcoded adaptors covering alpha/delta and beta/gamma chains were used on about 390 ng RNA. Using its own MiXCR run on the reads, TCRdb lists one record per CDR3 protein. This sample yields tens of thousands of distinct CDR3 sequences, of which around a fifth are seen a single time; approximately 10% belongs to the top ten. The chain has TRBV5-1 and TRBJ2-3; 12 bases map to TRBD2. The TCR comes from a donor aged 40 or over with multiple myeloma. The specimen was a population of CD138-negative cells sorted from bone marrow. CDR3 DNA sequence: TGCGCCAGCAGCTTGGATCCTAGCGGGGGGGCCCGCACAGATACGCAGTATTTT. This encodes CASSLDPSGGARTDTQYF.